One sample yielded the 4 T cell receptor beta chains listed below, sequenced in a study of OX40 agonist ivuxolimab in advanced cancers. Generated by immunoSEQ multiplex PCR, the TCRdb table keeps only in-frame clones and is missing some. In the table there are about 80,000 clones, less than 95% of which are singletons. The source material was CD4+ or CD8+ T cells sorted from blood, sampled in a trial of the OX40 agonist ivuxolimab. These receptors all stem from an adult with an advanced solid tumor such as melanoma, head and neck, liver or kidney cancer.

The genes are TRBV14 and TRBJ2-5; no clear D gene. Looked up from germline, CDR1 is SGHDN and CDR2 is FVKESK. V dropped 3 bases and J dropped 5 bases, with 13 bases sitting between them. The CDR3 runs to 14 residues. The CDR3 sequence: CASSHSPEEETQYF. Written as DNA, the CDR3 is TGTGCCAGCAGCCACTCCCCAGAAGAGGAGACCCAGTACTTC. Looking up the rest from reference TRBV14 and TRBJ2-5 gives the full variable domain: EAGVTQFPSHSVIEKGQTVTLRCDPISGHDNLYWYRRVMGKEIKFLLHFVKESKQDESGMPNNRFLAERTGGTYSTLKVQPAELEDSGVYFCASSHSPEEETQYFGPGTRLLVL.

DNA of the CDR3: TGTGCCAGCGACGGGAGTGTCCGATGGATTGCACAAGAGACCCAGTACTTC. This sequence encodes CASDGSVRWIAQETQYF. The rearrangement joins TRBV6-4 to TRBJ2-5; D perhaps matches TRBD2 (6 bases). The CDR3 totals 17 residues. The germline V gene has CDR1 MRHNA and CDR2 SNTAGT. Deletions cut 8 bases from V and 2 bases from J, with 24 bases between.

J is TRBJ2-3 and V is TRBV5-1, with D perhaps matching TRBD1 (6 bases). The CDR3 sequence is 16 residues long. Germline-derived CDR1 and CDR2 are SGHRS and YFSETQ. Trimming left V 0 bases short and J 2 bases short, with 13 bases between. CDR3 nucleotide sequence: TGCGCCAGCAGCTTGGGTTGGGGGCAGTCCACAGATACGCAGTATTTT. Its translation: CASSLGWGQSTDTQYF.

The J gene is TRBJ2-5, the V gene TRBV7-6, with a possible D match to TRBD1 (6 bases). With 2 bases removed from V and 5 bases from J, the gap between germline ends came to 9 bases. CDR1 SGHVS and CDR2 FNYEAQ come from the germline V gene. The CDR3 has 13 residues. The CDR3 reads CASSLNTGETQYF. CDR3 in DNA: TGTGCCAGCAGCTTAAATACAGGGGAGACCCAGTACTTC.